This is a list of T cell receptor beta chains from one sample in a study of identical twins. TCRdb passed the 5' RACE reads through MiXCR, listing each CDR3 protein once. The table has about 520,000 distinct CDR3 sequences, about 20% seen once. These data were also filed under a second study, of T cells expressing NK-cell markers.

Sequences were obtained from CD4+ T cells sorted from blood. The source of these receptors is a woman under 30 in good health. The CDR3 runs from the conserved cysteine through the conserved F or W. A D gene is named only where the DNA matches it firmly. For some rows the clone size is stated as once, few or many, or as a class when expanded; others skip it.

V	size	D	J	DNA	CDR3
TRBV6-7	-	-	TRBJ2-6	TGTGCCAGCAGTTGCACCCTCAAACTCCAGGGAGCTGGGGCCAACGTCCTGACTTTC	CASSCTLKLQGAGANVLTF
TRBV12-3/TRBV12-4	many	-	TRBJ1-2	TGTGCCAGCAGCCAAAACGGAGGTGGGCGGGGCTACACCTTC	CASSQNGGGRGYTF
TRBV12-5	few	TRBD1	TRBJ2-1	TGTGCTAGTGGTTTGCAGTTCCCCGGGACAGGGTCTGGGCAGTTCTTC	CASGLQFPGTGSGQFF
TRBV12-3/TRBV12-4	many	TRBD1	TRBJ1-2	TGTGCCAGCAGGGGGGACAGAAAGGATGGCTACACCTTC	CASRGDRKDGYTF
TRBV14	few	-	TRBJ2-2	TGTGCCAGCAGCCCATCTACTTGGTCCGGGGAGCTGTTTTTT	CASSPSTWSGELFF
TRBV9	-	-	TRBJ2-7	TGTGCCAGCAGCGTAGGCCCAGGGGAAGAGTACGAGCAGTACTTC	CASSVGPGEEYEQYF
TRBV7-9	-	-	TRBJ2-2	TGTGCCAGCAGCTTAACGGGCAGGACCACCGGGGAGCTGTTTTTT	CASSLTGRTTGELFF
TRBV5-1	few	TRBD1	TRBJ2-5	TGCGCCAGTTCGACCGGGACAGGGTCAGAGACCCAGTACTTC	CASSTGTGSETQYF
TRBV18	few	TRBD1	TRBJ2-3	TGTGCCAGCTCACCGGTGGGACAGGGCACAGATACGCAGTATTTT	CASSPVGQGTDTQYF
TRBV10-3	few	-	TRBJ1-2	TGTGCCATTTCGGACAGATATGGCTACACCTTC	CAISDRYGYTF
TRBV30	few	-	TRBJ2-1	TGTGCCTGGAGTGTCCTAGCCCTCCAGTTCTTC	CAWSVLALQFF
TRBV10-3	many	TRBD1	TRBJ1-4	TGTGCCATCAGTGAGTCGGCCAGGGGGCATGGTGAAAAACTGTTTTTT	CAISESARGHGEKLFF
TRBV3-1	-	TRBD2	TRBJ2-1	TGTGCCAGCAGCCACGCCCTAGCGGGAGACAATGAGCAGTTCTTC	CASSHALAGDNEQFF
TRBV29-1	-	TRBD1	TRBJ1-1	TGCAGCGTCAGACAGGGGGTTAACACTGAAGCTTTCTTT	CSVRQGVNTEAFF
TRBV7-9	-	-	TRBJ2-1	TGTGCCAGCAGCTCGACTGGACTAATTTCCTACAATGAGCAGTTCTTC	CASSSTGLISYNEQFF
TRBV12-5	few	-	TRBJ1-1	TGTGCTAGTGGTTTGGAGGGACGTGGGGCTTTCTTT	CASGLEGRGAFF
TRBV2	-	TRBD2	TRBJ2-2	TGTACCAGCAGTTTAGTTTCGCGGGGGATCGGCGCGAACACCGGGGAGCTGTTTTTT	CTSSLVSRGIGANTGELFF
TRBV7-9	-	-	TRBJ2-3	TGTGCCAGCACCCGGGCCGACACAGATACGCAGTATTTT	CASTRADTDTQYF
TRBV20-1	few	-	TRBJ2-3	TGCAGTGCTAGCCTGGCTCCAGATACGCAGTATTTT	CSASLAPDTQYF
TRBV5-1	-	-	TRBJ2-1	TGCGCCAGCAGCATCCCCACACTAGAAAATGAGCAGTTCTTC	CASSIPTLENEQFF
TRBV10-3	few	TRBD1	TRBJ2-1	TGTGCCATCAGCAGGGGGCAGGGGGATGAGCAGTTCTTC	CAISRGQGDEQFF
TRBV20-1	few	-	TRBJ2-3	TGCAGTGCCACGATGGCAGCAGATACGCAGTATTTT	CSATMAADTQYF
TRBV10-3	-	-	TRBJ2-7	TGTGCCATCAGCGGAGACATTTCCTACGAGCAGTACTTC	CAISGDISYEQYF
TRBV7-2	-	TRBD2	TRBJ2-5	TGTGCCAGCAGCTCCCGGGAGGGGGCCCAGTACTTC	CASSSREGAQYF
TRBV20-1	many	-	TRBJ1-2	TGCAGTGCCGCCGGGACCCGATCCTACACCTTC	CSAAGTRSYTF
TRBV12-3/TRBV12-4	-	-	TRBJ2-3	TGTGCCAGCAGCCGACTAGGACAGGACACAGATACGCAGTATTTT	CASSRLGQDTDTQYF
TRBV20-1	-	-	TRBJ2-7	TGCAGTGCTAGAGATCAGACTAGTTGGGAGCAGTACTTC	CSARDQTSWEQYF
TRBV6-5	-	TRBD1	TRBJ2-2	TGTGCCAGCAGTTACTCTCAGGGGGCACTCACCGGGGAGCTGTTTTTT	CASSYSQGALTGELFF
TRBV5-1	-	TRBD2	TRBJ2-5	TGCGCCAGCAGCCCTCTAGCGGGGGTGACCTCTCAAGAGACCCAGTACTTC	CASSPLAGVTSQETQYF
TRBV6-5	few	TRBD2	TRBJ2-3	TGTGCCAGCAGTTACTCTGGGGGTAGCGGGGGGGAGACAGATACGCAGTATTTT	CASSYSGGSGGETDTQYF
TRBV25-1	-	TRBD2	TRBJ2-2	TGTGCCAGCACCCCCCGGGGGGGCGGGGAGCTGTTTTTT	CASTPRGGGELFF
TRBV5-8	-	TRBD1	TRBJ1-2	TGTGCCAGCAGCTTTACAGGGGGAGTAGACTATGGCTACACCTTC	CASSFTGGVDYGYTF
TRBV13	-	TRBD1	TRBJ1-1	TGTGCCAGCAGCTTAGGGAGAAGACAGGGCGAAGGGACTGAAGCTTTCTTT	CASSLGRRQGEGTEAFF
TRBV6-5	many	TRBD1	TRBJ1-3	TGTGCCAGCAGTTACGGGACAGGAGGAAACACCATATATTTT	CASSYGTGGNTIYF
TRBV15	-	-	TRBJ1-2	TGTGCCACCAGCAGAGACACCTCCTATGGCTACACCTTC	CATSRDTSYGYTF
TRBV12-3/TRBV12-4	-	TRBD2	TRBJ2-1	TGTGCCAGCACCCCTAGCGGGAGGGCCTCCTCCTACAATGAGCAGTTCTTC	CASTPSGRASSYNEQFF
TRBV7-2	-	TRBD2	TRBJ2-7	TGTGCCAGCAGCCAACTAGCGGGGACCTACGAGCAGTACTTC	CASSQLAGTYEQYF
TRBV5-6	few	-	TRBJ2-2	TGTGCCGGAGGGAAAGGGGAGCACGGGGAGCTGTTTTTT	CAGGKGEHGELFF
TRBV5-1	-	-	TRBJ2-1	TGCGCCAGCAGCTTGGGAGTAGAGGGACAGTTCTTC	CASSLGVEGQFF
TRBV9	-	TRBD2	TRBJ2-2	TGTGCCAGCGCGGGCGGGAGCCTTACCGGGGAGCTGTTTTTT	CASAGGSLTGELFF
TRBV2	many	TRBD2	TRBJ2-3	TGTGCCAGCAGTAAATTCACTAGCGGCGCACACACAGATACGCAGTATTTT	CASSKFTSGAHTDTQYF
TRBV29-1	-	TRBD1	TRBJ1-1	TGCAGCGTCGAACCCAGGGGGAGCGGTGAAGCTTTCTTT	CSVEPRGSGEAFF
TRBV30	-	TRBD2	TRBJ2-1	TGTGCCTGTAGCGGGAGGGCCGGGAATGAGCAGTTCTTC	CACSGRAGNEQFF
TRBV29-1	many	TRBD2	TRBJ2-5	TGCAGCGCCGAGCGGGGGGCCCAAGAGACCCAGTACTTC	CSAERGAQETQYF
TRBV20-1	-	-	TRBJ1-3	TGCAGTGCTAGAGATCCCAGGTCTGGAAACACCATATATTTT	CSARDPRSGNTIYF
TRBV7-9	-	-	TRBJ1-2	TGTGCCAGCAGCCCGCGAGCTTATGGCTACACCTTC	CASSPRAYGYTF
TRBV11-2	few	-	TRBJ1-5	TGTGCCAGCAGCTTAGATGCATTCGGCAGAGTGCCCCGTCAGCCCCAGCATTTT	CASSLDAFGRVPRQPQHF
TRBV12-3/TRBV12-4	-	-	TRBJ1-1	TGTGCCAGCAGGGTCCACACTGAAGCTTTCTTT	CASRVHTEAFF
TRBV19	few	-	TRBJ1-4	TGTGCCAGTACTGGCAGGGCGAGAGAAAAACTGTTTTTT	CASTGRAREKLFF
TRBV11-3	-	-	TRBJ2-1	TGTGCCAGCAGCTACGCGGGCATGGCTTACAATGAGCAGTTCTTC	CASSYAGMAYNEQFF
TRBV20-1	few	-	TRBJ1-2	TGCAGTGCTAGTCCACGGGGGCATAACTATGGCTACACCTTC	CSASPRGHNYGYTF
TRBV7-9	few	-	TRBJ1-6	TGTGCCAGCAGCTTAGAAGGGTATAGTTATAATTCACCCCTCCACTTT	CASSLEGYSYNSPLHF
TRBV6-5	few	-	TRBJ1-4	TGTGCCAGCAGTTACGGGGGGCGCCATGAAAAACTGTTTTTT	CASSYGGRHEKLFF
TRBV12-3/TRBV12-4	-	-	TRBJ2-5	TGTGCCAGCAGCTGGAATCTGCTTCAAGAGACCCAGTACTTC	CASSWNLLQETQYF
TRBV7-2	few	-	TRBJ2-7	TGTGCCAGCAGCTTAGCGCGACTCAACTCCTACGAGCAGTACTTC	CASSLARLNSYEQYF
TRBV6-1	-	TRBD1	TRBJ1-1	TGTGCCAGCACCACCGGGACAGGGGTTATGAACACTGAAGCTTTCTTT	CASTTGTGVMNTEAFF
TRBV12-3/TRBV12-4	once	-	TRBJ2-6	TGTGCCAGCGCCGGACGGTCACGCTCTGGGGCCAACGTCCTGACTTTC	CASAGRSRSGANVLTF
TRBV20-1	few	-	TRBJ1-1	TGCAGTGCTAGAGTTGTGGTGGTGGGCACTGAAGCTTTCTTT	CSARVVVVGTEAFF
TRBV20-1	-	-	TRBJ1-2	TGCAGTGCTAGGGGCCCTGGGGCCGGGGAGAACTATGGCTACACCTTC	CSARGPGAGENYGYTF
TRBV5-1	few	-	TRBJ2-2	TGCGCCAGCAGCTTGACAGACTACCTAGGGGAGCTGTTTTTT	CASSLTDYLGELFF